A selection of T cell receptor beta chains follows, all from one sample in a study of OX40 agonist ivuxolimab in advanced cancers. Clones were read by immunoSEQ multiplex PCR, and TCRdb kept only the in-frame ones, dropping some. The data contain approximately 40,000 clones, 85% to 90% of them singletons. The sequencing used CD4+ or CD8+ T cells sorted from blood, collected in a trial of the OX40 agonist ivuxolimab. These receptors originate from an adult with an advanced solid tumor such as melanoma, head and neck, liver or kidney cancer. Each CDR3 is given with its conserved first and last residue. The order of the fields is D gene, J gene, clone size, V gene, CDR3 protein, CDR3 DNA. A D gene is named only where the DNA matches it firmly. Some rows mark clone size as missing; the rest say once, few, many or name a class of expanded clone.

d_call: .; j_call: TRBJ1-1; clone_size: .; v_call: TRBV6-1; cdr3_aa: CASSGWGSGTEAFF; cdr3_nt: TGTGCCAGCAGTGGTTGGGGCTCGGGGACTGAAGCTTTCTTT
d_call: .; j_call: TRBJ2-1; clone_size: .; v_call: TRBV15; cdr3_aa: CATSRVWGFGQFF; cdr3_nt: TGTGCCACCAGCAGAGTTTGGGGGTTTGGGCAGTTCTTC
d_call: TRBD1; j_call: TRBJ2-2; clone_size: .; v_call: TRBV11-2; cdr3_aa: CASSLRGGTGYTGELFF; cdr3_nt: TGTGCCAGCAGCTTAAGGGGCGGGACAGGGTACACCGGGGAGCTGTTTTTT
d_call: .; j_call: TRBJ2-3; clone_size: .; v_call: TRBV6-5; cdr3_aa: CASSWRGTTDTQYF; cdr3_nt: TGTGCCAGCAGTTGGCGGGGTACCACAGATACGCAGTATTTT
d_call: .; j_call: TRBJ1-2; clone_size: .; v_call: TRBV14; cdr3_aa: CASSRTAGVLGYTF; cdr3_nt: TGTGCCAGCAGCCGCACGGCGGGCGTGCTCGGCTACACCTTC
d_call: .; j_call: TRBJ2-7; clone_size: .; v_call: TRBV4-1; cdr3_aa: CASSHKGEGYEQYF; cdr3_nt: TGCGCCAGCAGCCACAAGGGGGAGGGGTACGAGCAGTACTTC
d_call: .; j_call: TRBJ1-1; clone_size: .; v_call: TRBV7-9; cdr3_aa: CASSPRSDRRNTEAFF; cdr3_nt: TGTGCCAGCAGCCCGAGATCGGACAGAAGGAACACTGAAGCTTTCTTT
d_call: .; j_call: TRBJ2-3; clone_size: .; v_call: TRBV7-8; cdr3_aa: CASASISPADTQYF; cdr3_nt: TGTGCCAGCGCCTCGATTTCTCCCGCAGATACGCAGTATTTT
d_call: .; j_call: TRBJ2-1; clone_size: .; v_call: TRBV19; cdr3_aa: CASSIELGIGNEQFF; cdr3_nt: TGTGCCAGTAGTATAGAGCTAGGGATTGGGAATGAGCAGTTCTTC
d_call: .; j_call: TRBJ1-1; clone_size: .; v_call: TRBV29-1; cdr3_aa: CSALLENTEAFF; cdr3_nt: TGCAGCGCCCTCTTAGAGAACACTGAAGCTTTCTTT
d_call: .; j_call: TRBJ2-7; clone_size: .; v_call: TRBV30; cdr3_aa: CAWSVMGPFYEQYF; cdr3_nt: TGTGCCTGGAGTGTTATGGGACCATTCTACGAGCAGTACTTC
d_call: TRBD2; j_call: TRBJ2-3; clone_size: .; v_call: TRBV6-1; cdr3_aa: CASVGRGGADTQYF; cdr3_nt: TGTGCCAGCGTAGGGCGGGGGGGGGCAGATACGCAGTATTTT
d_call: .; j_call: TRBJ1-6; clone_size: once; v_call: TRBV28; cdr3_aa: CASSGRGNNSPLHF; cdr3_nt: TGTGCCAGCAGTGGTAGGGGCAATAATTCACCCCTCCACTTT
d_call: .; j_call: TRBJ1-1; clone_size: .; v_call: TRBV5-4; cdr3_aa: CASSLEVTAEAFF; cdr3_nt: TGTGCCAGCAGCTTGGAAGTGACAGCAGAAGCTTTCTTT
d_call: .; j_call: TRBJ1-1; clone_size: .; v_call: TRBV6-1; cdr3_aa: CASSEHRQVETEAFF; cdr3_nt: TGTGCCAGCAGTGAGCATAGACAGGTGGAAACTGAAGCTTTCTTT
d_call: TRBD2; j_call: TRBJ2-3; clone_size: .; v_call: TRBV4-2; cdr3_aa: CASSPGTSGGADTQYF; cdr3_nt: TGTGCCAGCAGCCCCGGGACTAGCGGGGGCGCAGATACGCAGTATTTT
d_call: .; j_call: TRBJ1-1; clone_size: .; v_call: TRBV27; cdr3_aa: CASSLGQNTEAFF; cdr3_nt: TGTGCCAGCAGTTTAGGGCAGAACACTGAAGCTTTCTTT
d_call: .; j_call: TRBJ2-5; clone_size: .; v_call: TRBV6-6; cdr3_aa: CASSYGGSVQETQYF; cdr3_nt: TGTGCCAGCAGTTACGGTGGGTCGGTCCAAGAGACCCAGTACTTC
d_call: .; j_call: TRBJ1-2; clone_size: .; v_call: TRBV30; cdr3_aa: CAWSIVPNYGYTF; cdr3_nt: TGTGCCTGGAGTATAGTTCCTAACTATGGCTACACCTTC
d_call: TRBD1; j_call: TRBJ1-4; clone_size: .; v_call: TRBV13; cdr3_aa: CASSFRDRGEKLFF; cdr3_nt: TGTGCCAGCAGCTTCCGGGACAGGGGGGAAAAACTGTTTTTT
d_call: TRBD1; j_call: TRBJ1-1; clone_size: .; v_call: TRBV5-1; cdr3_aa: CASSLMKGQGATEAFF; cdr3_nt: TGCGCCAGCAGCCTTATGAAGGGACAGGGGGCCACTGAAGCTTTCTTT
d_call: TRBD2; j_call: TRBJ2-1; clone_size: .; v_call: TRBV10-3; cdr3_aa: CAINSGGSEQFF; cdr3_nt: TGTGCCATCAATAGCGGGGGGTCCGAGCAGTTCTTC
d_call: .; j_call: TRBJ1-3; clone_size: few; v_call: TRBV14; cdr3_aa: CASSPDGAGNTIYF; cdr3_nt: TGTGCCAGCAGCCCAGACGGGGCGGGAAACACCATATATTTT
d_call: .; j_call: TRBJ2-3; clone_size: .; v_call: TRBV7-9; cdr3_aa: CASSLLAGTDTQYF; cdr3_nt: TGTGCCAGCAGCTTATTGGCGGGAACAGATACGCAGTATTTT
d_call: .; j_call: TRBJ2-4; clone_size: .; v_call: TRBV4-1; cdr3_aa: CASSPFREAEGVQYF; cdr3_nt: TGCGCCAGCAGCCCGTTCCGCGAAGCAGAGGGAGTTCAGTACTTC
d_call: TRBD1; j_call: TRBJ1-1; clone_size: .; v_call: TRBV19; cdr3_aa: CASSIDGTAEAFF; cdr3_nt: TGTGCCAGTAGTATAGATGGGACAGCTGAAGCTTTCTTT
d_call: .; j_call: TRBJ2-1; clone_size: few; v_call: TRBV11-3; cdr3_aa: CASSGRDDRNEQFF; cdr3_nt: TGTGCCAGCAGCGGAAGGGACGACCGCAATGAGCAGTTCTTC
d_call: TRBD1; j_call: TRBJ2-7; clone_size: .; v_call: TRBV7-9; cdr3_aa: CASSLPRGPDDEQYF; cdr3_nt: TGTGCCAGCAGCCTCCCTAGGGGGCCGGACGACGAGCAGTACTTC
d_call: .; j_call: TRBJ2-1; clone_size: .; v_call: TRBV28; cdr3_aa: CASRTYYNEQFF; cdr3_nt: TGTGCCAGCAGAACCTACTACAATGAGCAGTTCTTC
d_call: TRBD1; j_call: TRBJ2-5; clone_size: .; v_call: TRBV4-1; cdr3_aa: CASSPRQGAETQYF; cdr3_nt: TGCGCCAGCAGCCCTCGACAGGGGGCAGAGACCCAGTACTTC
d_call: TRBD2; j_call: TRBJ2-3; clone_size: .; v_call: TRBV7-6; cdr3_aa: CASSSSPSGMDTQYF; cdr3_nt: TGTGCCAGCAGTTCATCCCCTAGCGGGATGGATACGCAGTATTTT
d_call: .; j_call: TRBJ2-7; clone_size: .; v_call: TRBV7-2; cdr3_aa: CASSLGGGSIYEQYF; cdr3_nt: TGTGCCAGCAGCTTGGGAGGGGGATCTATCTACGAGCAGTACTTC
d_call: TRBD2; j_call: TRBJ2-1; clone_size: .; v_call: TRBV5-1; cdr3_aa: CASSSLAVYNEQFF; cdr3_nt: TGCGCCAGCAGCTCACTAGCGGTGTACAATGAGCAGTTCTTC
d_call: TRBD2; j_call: TRBJ2-1; clone_size: once; v_call: TRBV5-5; cdr3_aa: CASSLALAGGSYNEQFF; cdr3_nt: TGTGCCAGCAGCTTGGCCCTGGCGGGAGGGTCCTACAATGAGCAGTTCTTC
d_call: .; j_call: TRBJ1-2; clone_size: medium-sized; v_call: TRBV30; cdr3_aa: CAWRGLSEDTF; cdr3_nt: TGTGCCTGGAGGGGGCTTTCTGAGGACACCTTC
d_call: TRBD1; j_call: TRBJ1-5; clone_size: .; v_call: TRBV15; cdr3_aa: CATSRGDREDQPQHF; cdr3_nt: TGTGCCACCAGCAGAGGGGACAGGGAGGATCAGCCCCAGCATTTT
d_call: .; j_call: TRBJ2-4; clone_size: .; v_call: TRBV21-1; cdr3_aa: CASSKESGSTNIQYF; cdr3_nt: TGTGCCAGCAGCAAAGAATCAGGTTCCACAAACATTCAGTACTTC
d_call: .; j_call: TRBJ1-1; clone_size: .; v_call: TRBV6-1; cdr3_aa: CASTAGGEAFF; cdr3_nt: TGTGCCAGCACTGCCGGGGGGGAAGCTTTCTTT
d_call: .; j_call: TRBJ2-7; clone_size: .; v_call: TRBV4-1; cdr3_aa: CASSPGGNGFYEQYF; cdr3_nt: TGCGCCAGCAGCCCTGGGGGAAACGGATTTTACGAGCAGTACTTC
d_call: TRBD2; j_call: TRBJ2-2; clone_size: medium-sized; v_call: TRBV6-1; cdr3_aa: CASSEIAGAGTGELFF; cdr3_nt: TGTGCCAGCAGTGAAATAGCGGGGGCGGGAACCGGGGAGCTGTTTTTT
d_call: TRBD1; j_call: TRBJ1-5; clone_size: .; v_call: TRBV10-1; cdr3_aa: CASRTGRDQPQHF; cdr3_nt: TGCGCCAGCAGGACAGGGCGAGATCAGCCCCAGCATTTT
d_call: .; j_call: TRBJ2-7; clone_size: .; v_call: TRBV21-1; cdr3_aa: CASRGRVGEQYF; cdr3_nt: TGTGCCAGCAGGGGCAGGGTTGGCGAGCAGTACTTC
d_call: TRBD2; j_call: TRBJ2-7; clone_size: .; v_call: TRBV27; cdr3_aa: CASRPGRGVEQYF; cdr3_nt: TGTGCCAGCAGACCTGGACGGGGGGTAGAGCAGTACTTC
d_call: .; j_call: TRBJ2-2; clone_size: .; v_call: TRBV25-1; cdr3_aa: CASSDPRDTGELFF; cdr3_nt: TGTGCCAGCAGTGACCCCAGGGACACCGGGGAGCTGTTTTTT
d_call: TRBD1; j_call: TRBJ1-5; clone_size: .; v_call: TRBV2; cdr3_aa: CASSSTTGTNQPQHF; cdr3_nt: TGTGCCAGCAGTTCCACGACAGGGACGAATCAGCCCCAGCATTTT
d_call: .; j_call: TRBJ2-6; clone_size: .; v_call: TRBV5-5; cdr3_aa: CASSRLGTARHGANVLTF; cdr3_nt: TGTGCCAGCAGCCGCCTCGGGACGGCCCGTCATGGGGCCAACGTCCTGACTTTC
d_call: TRBD2; j_call: TRBJ2-7; clone_size: .; v_call: TRBV19; cdr3_aa: CASSLLAGAYEQYF; cdr3_nt: TGTGCCAGTAGCCTACTAGCGGGAGCCTACGAGCAGTACTTC
d_call: .; j_call: TRBJ2-1; clone_size: .; v_call: TRBV11-2; cdr3_aa: CASSLGPVSEQFF; cdr3_nt: TGTGCCAGCAGCTTAGGCCCAGTCAGTGAGCAGTTCTTC
d_call: .; j_call: TRBJ2-5; clone_size: .; v_call: TRBV4-1; cdr3_aa: CASSHLEKGEETQYF; cdr3_nt: TGCGCCAGCAGCCACTTGGAGAAGGGAGAAGAGACCCAGTACTTC
d_call: .; j_call: TRBJ1-2; clone_size: .; v_call: TRBV14; cdr3_aa: CASSQDHGVYGYTF; cdr3_nt: TGTGCCAGCAGCCAAGATCATGGGGTCTATGGCTACACCTTC
d_call: .; j_call: TRBJ2-3; clone_size: .; v_call: TRBV6-5; cdr3_aa: CASSASTLGDTQYF; cdr3_nt: TGTGCCAGCAGTGCCTCGACTCTTGGAGATACGCAGTATTTT
d_call: .; j_call: TRBJ1-2; clone_size: .; v_call: TRBV6-5; cdr3_aa: CASSFATFYGYTF; cdr3_nt: TGTGCCAGCAGTTTTGCCACCTTCTATGGCTACACCTTC